This T cell receptor beta chain was recovered during a study of blood T cell repertoires in COVID-19. Whole-study context: The study drew acute and convalescent COVID-19 samples from the United States, Italy and Spain.

Assay: immunoSEQ multiplex PCR; the TCRdb copy retains only in-frame clones and omits some. The sample has 400,000 to 500,000 clones, over 75% seen once; the top ten hold approximately 1.8%. Trimming stripped 1 base from V and 7 bases from J, with 10 bases between. The CDR3 length is 13 residues. CDR1 and CDR2 (germline): SGHTA, FQGNSA. Living in 24 US areas, the participants were between roughly 18 and 90 years of age. Allocation to cohorts depended on clinical history reported by the participants. Cohort 3 recovery required two negative PCRs, clearance, or symptom resolution. The sequence was collected from a woman aged 40 to 50 who had recovered from COVID-19. This rearrangement joins TRBV7-2 to TRBJ1-2; D call uncertain. Sequencing was carried out using PBMCs or T cells enriched from blood (not recorded which). The CDR3 region is CASSLVSGVGYTF. CDR3 nucleotide sequence: TGTGCCAGCAGCTTAGTATCGGGAGTTGGCTACACCTTC.